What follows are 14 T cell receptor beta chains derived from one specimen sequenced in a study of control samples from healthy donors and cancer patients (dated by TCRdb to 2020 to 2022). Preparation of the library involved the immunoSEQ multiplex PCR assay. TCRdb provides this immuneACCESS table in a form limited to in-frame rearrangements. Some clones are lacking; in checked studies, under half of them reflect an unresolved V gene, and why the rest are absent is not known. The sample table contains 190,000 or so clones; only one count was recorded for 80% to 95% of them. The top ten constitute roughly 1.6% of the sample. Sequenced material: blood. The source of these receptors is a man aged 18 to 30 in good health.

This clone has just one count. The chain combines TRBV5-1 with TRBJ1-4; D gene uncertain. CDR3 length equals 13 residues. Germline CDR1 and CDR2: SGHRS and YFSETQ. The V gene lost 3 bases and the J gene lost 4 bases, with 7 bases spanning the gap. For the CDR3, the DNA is TGCGCCAGCAGCTCCATGGGTAATGAAAAACTGTTTTTT. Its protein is CASSSMGNEKLFF.

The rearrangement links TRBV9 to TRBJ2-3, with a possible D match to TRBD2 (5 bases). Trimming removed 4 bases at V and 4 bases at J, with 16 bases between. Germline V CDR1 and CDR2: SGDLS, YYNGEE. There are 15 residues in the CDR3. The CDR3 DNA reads TGTGCCAGCAGCATGGAGCTCCCCGGGGCAGATACGCAGTATTTT. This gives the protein CASSMELPGADTQYF.

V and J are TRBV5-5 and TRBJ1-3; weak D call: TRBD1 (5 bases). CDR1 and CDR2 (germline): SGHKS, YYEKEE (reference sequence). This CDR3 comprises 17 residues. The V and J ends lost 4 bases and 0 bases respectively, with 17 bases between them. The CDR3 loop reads CASSPQEYSFSGNTIYF. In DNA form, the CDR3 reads TGTGCCAGCAGCCCACAGGAATACTCATTCTCTGGAAACACCATATATTTT.

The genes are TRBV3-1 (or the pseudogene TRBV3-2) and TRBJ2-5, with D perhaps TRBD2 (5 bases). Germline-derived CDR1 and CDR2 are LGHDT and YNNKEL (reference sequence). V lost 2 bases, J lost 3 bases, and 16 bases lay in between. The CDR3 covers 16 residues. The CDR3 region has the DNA TGTGCCAGCAGCCAAAACCCCGCGCTAGCTAAAGAGACCCAGTACTTC. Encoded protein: CASSQNPALAKETQYF.

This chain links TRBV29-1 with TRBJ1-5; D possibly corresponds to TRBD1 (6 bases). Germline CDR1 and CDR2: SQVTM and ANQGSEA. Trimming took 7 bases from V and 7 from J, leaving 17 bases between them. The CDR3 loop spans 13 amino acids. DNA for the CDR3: TGCAGCGCCTCGGACAGTATCGAGCAGCCCCAGCATTTT. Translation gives CSASDSIEQPQHF.

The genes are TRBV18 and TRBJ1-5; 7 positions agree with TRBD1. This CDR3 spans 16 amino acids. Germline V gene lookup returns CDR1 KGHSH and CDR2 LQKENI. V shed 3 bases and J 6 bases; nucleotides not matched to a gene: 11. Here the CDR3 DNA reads TGTGCCAGCTCACCTTCGAGACAGGGCCAAAGTCAGCCCCAGCATTTT. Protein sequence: CASSPSRQGQSQPQHF.

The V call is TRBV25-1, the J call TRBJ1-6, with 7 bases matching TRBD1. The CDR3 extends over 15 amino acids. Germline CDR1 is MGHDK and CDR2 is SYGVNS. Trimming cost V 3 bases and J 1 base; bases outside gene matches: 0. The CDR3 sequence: CASSDRGSYNSPLHF. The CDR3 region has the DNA TGTGCCAGCAGTGACAGGGGGTCCTATAATTCACCCCTCCACTTT.

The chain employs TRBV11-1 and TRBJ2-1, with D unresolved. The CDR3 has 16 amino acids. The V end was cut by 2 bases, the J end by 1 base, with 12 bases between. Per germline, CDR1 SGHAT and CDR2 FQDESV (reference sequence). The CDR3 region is CASSLMANPSYNEQFF. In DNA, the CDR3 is TGTGCCAGCAGCTTAATGGCAAATCCGTCCTACAATGAGCAGTTCTTC.

The CDR3 bases are TGCAGCGTGGCTGCAAGCGGGGGGGCCGGCACCGGGGAGCTGTTTTTT. Translated, it gives CSVAASGGAGTGELFF. The chain joins TRBV29-1 to TRBJ2-2; 10 positions agree with TRBD2. V shed 6 bases, J shed 4 bases, and the junction held 11 bases outside the gene matches. CDR1 is SQVTM, CDR2 ANQGSEA, per germline. The CDR3 contains 16 residues.

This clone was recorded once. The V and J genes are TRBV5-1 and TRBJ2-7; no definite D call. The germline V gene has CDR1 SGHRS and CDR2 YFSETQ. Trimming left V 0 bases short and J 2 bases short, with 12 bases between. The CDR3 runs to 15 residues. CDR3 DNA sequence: TGCGCCAGCAGCTTGGGTGACGGATCCCCCTACGAGCAGTACTTC. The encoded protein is CASSLGDGSPYEQYF.

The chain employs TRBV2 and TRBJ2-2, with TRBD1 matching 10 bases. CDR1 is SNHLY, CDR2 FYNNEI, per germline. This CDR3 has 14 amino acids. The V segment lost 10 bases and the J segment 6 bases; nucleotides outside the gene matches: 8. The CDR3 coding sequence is TGTGCCACCCGACAGGGGGCCCTTCCCGGGGAGCTGTTTTTT. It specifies CATRQGALPGELFF.

CDR3 in DNA: TGTGCCAGCAGGTACCCGGGACAGATCTACGAGCAGTACTTC. Its protein product is CASRYPGQIYEQYF. J is TRBJ2-7 and V is TRBV6-5; 7 bases line up with TRBD1. In germline, CDR1 is MNHEY, CDR2 SVGAGI. The CDR3 runs to 14 residues. Losses at the gene ends were 6 bases for V and 3 bases for J; bases not matched to a gene: 8.

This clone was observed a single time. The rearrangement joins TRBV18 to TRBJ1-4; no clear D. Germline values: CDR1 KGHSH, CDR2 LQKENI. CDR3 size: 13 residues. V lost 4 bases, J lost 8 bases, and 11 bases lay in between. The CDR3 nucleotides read TGTGCCAGCTCACAGACGGGCGGGGAAAAACTGTTTTTT. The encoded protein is CASSQTGGEKLFF. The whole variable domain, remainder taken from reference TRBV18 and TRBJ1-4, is NAGVMQNPRHLVRRRGQEARLRCSPMKGHSHVYWYRQLPEEGLKFMVYLQKENIIDESGMPKERFSAEFPKEGPSILRIQQVVRGDSAAYFCASSQTGGEKLFFGSGTQLSVL.

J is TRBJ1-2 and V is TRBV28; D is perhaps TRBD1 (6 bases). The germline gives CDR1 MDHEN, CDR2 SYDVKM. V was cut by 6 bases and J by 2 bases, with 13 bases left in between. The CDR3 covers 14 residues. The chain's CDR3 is CASSQLRGNYGYTF. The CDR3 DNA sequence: TGTGCCAGCAGCCAACTAAGGGGGAACTATGGCTACACCTTC.